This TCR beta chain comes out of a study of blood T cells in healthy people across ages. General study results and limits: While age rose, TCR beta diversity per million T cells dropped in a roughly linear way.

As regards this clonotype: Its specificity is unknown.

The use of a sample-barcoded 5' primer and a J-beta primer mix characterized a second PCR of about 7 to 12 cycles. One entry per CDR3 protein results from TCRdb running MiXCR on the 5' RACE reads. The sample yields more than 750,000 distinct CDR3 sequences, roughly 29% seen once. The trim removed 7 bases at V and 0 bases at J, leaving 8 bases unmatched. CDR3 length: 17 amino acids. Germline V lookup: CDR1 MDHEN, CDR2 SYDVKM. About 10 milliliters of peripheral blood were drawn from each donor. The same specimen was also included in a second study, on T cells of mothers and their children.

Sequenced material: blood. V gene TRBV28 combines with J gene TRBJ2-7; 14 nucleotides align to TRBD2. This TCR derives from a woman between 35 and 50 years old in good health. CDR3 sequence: CASTDSGLAGASYEQYF. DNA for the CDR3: TGTGCCAGCACCGACTCGGGACTAGCGGGGGCCTCCTACGAGCAGTACTTC.